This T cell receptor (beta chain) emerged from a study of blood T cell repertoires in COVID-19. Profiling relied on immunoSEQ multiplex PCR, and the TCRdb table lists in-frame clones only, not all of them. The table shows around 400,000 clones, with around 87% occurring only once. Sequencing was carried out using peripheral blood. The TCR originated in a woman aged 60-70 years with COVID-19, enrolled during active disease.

Here the CDR3 DNA reads TGCGCCAGCAGCTTAGGGACAGTGCTTAACTATGGCTACACCTTC. Its translation is CASSLGTVLNYGYTF. The gene calls are TRBV5-1 and TRBJ1-2; 7 nucleotides agree with TRBD1. CDR1 and CDR2 from the germline V gene are SGHRS and YFSETQ. Trimming removed 2 bases from V and 1 base from J; junction bases left unmatched: 5. The CDR3 sequence is 15 residues long.